This TCR beta chain came from a study of OX40 agonist ivuxolimab in advanced cancers. Study details: Prior therapy, whether anti-PD-1, anti-PD-L1 or anti-CTLA-4, was allowed, and roughly 44% had some.

Profiling relied on immunoSEQ multiplex PCR, and the TCRdb table lists in-frame clones only, not all of them. This table has approximately 99,000 clones, 80% to 95% appearing once. About this clone: Its target is not known.

V lost 2 bases to trimming and J lost 4 bases, with 23 bases between them. CDR3 length: 18 amino acids. CDR1 is WSHSY and CDR2 is SAAADI in the germline V gene. General study points: Clonal expansion by week 6 occurred in CD4+ and CD8+ blood T cells (at 0.1 to 3.0 mg/kg).

The specimen was CD4+ or CD8+ T cells sorted from blood, collected in a trial of the OX40 agonist ivuxolimab. This receptor was obtained from an adult with an advanced solid tumor such as melanoma, head and neck, liver or kidney cancer. The rearrangement uses TRBV10-2 and TRBJ1-1; D might be TRBD1 (6 bases). The DNA of the CDR3 is TGCGCCAGCAGTGAGCAGTCGTCAGACAGGAGACTGTTCACTGAAGCTTTCTTT. It encodes CASSEQSSDRRLFTEAFF.